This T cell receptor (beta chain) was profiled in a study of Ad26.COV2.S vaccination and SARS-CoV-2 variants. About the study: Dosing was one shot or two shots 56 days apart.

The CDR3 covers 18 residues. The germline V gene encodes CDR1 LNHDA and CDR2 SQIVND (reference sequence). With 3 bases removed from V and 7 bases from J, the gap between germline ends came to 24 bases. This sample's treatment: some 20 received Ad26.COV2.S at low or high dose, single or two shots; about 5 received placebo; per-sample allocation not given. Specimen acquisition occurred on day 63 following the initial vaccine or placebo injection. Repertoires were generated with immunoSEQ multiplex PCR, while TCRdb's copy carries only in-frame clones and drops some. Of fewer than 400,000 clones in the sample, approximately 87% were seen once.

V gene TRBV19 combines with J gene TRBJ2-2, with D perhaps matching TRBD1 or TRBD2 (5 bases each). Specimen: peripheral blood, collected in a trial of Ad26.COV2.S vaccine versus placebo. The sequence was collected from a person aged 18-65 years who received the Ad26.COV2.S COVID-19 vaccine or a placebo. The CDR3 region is CASSISGAGINRGGELFF. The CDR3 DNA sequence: TGTGCCAGTAGTATTTCCGGGGCAGGAATTAATCGAGGCGGGGAGCTGTTTTTT.